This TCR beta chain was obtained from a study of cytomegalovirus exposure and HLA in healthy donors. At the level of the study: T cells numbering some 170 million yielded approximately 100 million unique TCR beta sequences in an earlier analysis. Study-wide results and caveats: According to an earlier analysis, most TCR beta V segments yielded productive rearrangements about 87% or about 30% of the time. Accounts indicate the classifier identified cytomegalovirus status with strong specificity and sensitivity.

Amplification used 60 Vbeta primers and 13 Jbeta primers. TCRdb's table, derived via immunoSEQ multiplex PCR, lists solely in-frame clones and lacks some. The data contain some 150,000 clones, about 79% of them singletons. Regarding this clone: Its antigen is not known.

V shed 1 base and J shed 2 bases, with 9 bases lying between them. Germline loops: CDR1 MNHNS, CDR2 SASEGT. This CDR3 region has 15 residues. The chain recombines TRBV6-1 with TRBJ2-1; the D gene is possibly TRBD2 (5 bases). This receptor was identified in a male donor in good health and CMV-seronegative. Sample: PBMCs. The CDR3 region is CASSEVGVTYNEQFF. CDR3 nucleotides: TGTGCCAGCAGTGAAGTGGGAGTCACCTACAATGAGCAGTTCTTC.